Included here is one T cell receptor beta chain sequence, with context. The V gene's germline CDR1 is SGHRS and CDR2 YFSETQ. Trimming took 9 bases from V and 2 from J; bases not matched to a gene: 3. This CDR3 spans 12 amino acids. The sample comes from a study of OX40 agonist ivuxolimab in advanced cancers. Sequenced by immunoSEQ multiplex PCR; TCRdb stores in-frame clones only, minus some. Here the sample spans 8,500 to 14,000 clones, about three quarters being singletons. The chain employs TRBV5-1 and TRBJ2-5, with 8 positions matching TRBD1. Source: CD4+ or CD8+ T cells sorted from blood, taken in a trial of the OX40 agonist ivuxolimab. This TCR was sampled from an adult with an advanced solid tumor such as melanoma, head and neck, liver or kidney cancer. DNA for the CDR3: TGCGCCACCGGACAGGGACAAGAGACCCAGTACTTC. Protein product: CATGQGQETQYF.